These T cell receptor beta chains were read from a single sample in a study of T cell responses to AZD1222 COVID-19 vaccine. Measured with immunoSEQ multiplex PCR; TCRdb has only the in-frame clones, and not every one. The sample records under 150,000 clones, around 90% being singletons. The starting material was peripheral blood, obtained 28 days after the second AZD1222 dose. The source is an adult who received the AZD1222 COVID-19 vaccine. CDR3s include the opening cysteine and the closing phenylalanine or tryptophan. The order of the fields is J gene, clone size, V gene, D gene, CDR3 protein, CDR3 DNA. A D gene is named only where the DNA matches it firmly. Expanded clones get a size class; other rows say once, few or many, or leave the size out.

j_gene: TRBJ2-3; abundance: once; v_gene: TRBV7-3; d_gene: .; CDR3aa: CASSFLPTDTQYF; CDR3nt: TGTGCCAGCAGCTTTTTACCCACAGATACGCAGTATTTT
j_gene: TRBJ2-2; abundance: .; v_gene: TRBV7-2; d_gene: TRBD2; CDR3aa: CASSLGGLKNTGELFF; CDR3nt: TGTGCCAGCAGCTTAGGGGGACTAAAGAACACCGGGGAGCTGTTTTTT
j_gene: TRBJ2-1; abundance: .; v_gene: TRBV20-1; d_gene: .; CDR3aa: CSARPGNEQFF; CDR3nt: TGCAGTGCTAGACCCGGCAATGAGCAGTTCTTC
j_gene: TRBJ1-1; abundance: .; v_gene: TRBV5-5; d_gene: .; CDR3aa: CASSLVVEAFF; CDR3nt: TGTGCCAGCAGCTTGGTCGTTGAAGCTTTCTTT
j_gene: TRBJ2-3; abundance: .; v_gene: TRBV2; d_gene: .; CDR3aa: CASNRAVTDTQYF; CDR3nt: TGTGCCAGCAACCGGGCCGTCACAGATACGCAGTATTTT
j_gene: TRBJ1-2; abundance: .; v_gene: TRBV4-2; d_gene: TRBD1; CDR3aa: CASSHDMDRIGDGYTF; CDR3nt: TGTGCCAGCAGCCATGATATGGACAGGATTGGAGATGGCTACACCTTC
j_gene: TRBJ1-2; abundance: .; v_gene: TRBV3-1/TRBV3-2; d_gene: TRBD1; CDR3aa: CASRAPGQVAYTF; CDR3nt: TGTGCCAGCAGGGCACCGGGACAGGTGGCCTACACCTTC
j_gene: TRBJ2-1; abundance: .; v_gene: TRBV3-1/TRBV3-2; d_gene: .; CDR3aa: CASSRNTLADNEQFF; CDR3nt: TGTGCCAGCAGCCGGAATACTCTGGCCGACAATGAGCAGTTCTTC
j_gene: TRBJ1-1; abundance: .; v_gene: TRBV3-1/TRBV3-2; d_gene: .; CDR3aa: CASSQEPVNTEAFF; CDR3nt: TGTGCCAGCAGCCAAGAACCAGTGAACACTGAAGCTTTCTTT
j_gene: TRBJ1-5; abundance: .; v_gene: TRBV24-1; d_gene: .; CDR3aa: CATSAGGHQPQHF; CDR3nt: TGTGCCACCAGTGCCGGGGGTCATCAGCCCCAGCATTTT
j_gene: TRBJ1-6; abundance: .; v_gene: TRBV28; d_gene: TRBD1; CDR3aa: CASSPTRQGSSPLHF; CDR3nt: TGTGCCAGCAGTCCCACCCGACAGGGGTCTTCACCCCTCCACTTT
j_gene: TRBJ2-7; abundance: .; v_gene: TRBV12-3/TRBV12-4; d_gene: .; CDR3aa: CASSADRYEQYF; CDR3nt: TGTGCCAGCAGCGCGGACCGCTACGAGCAGTACTTC
j_gene: TRBJ1-2; abundance: few; v_gene: TRBV11-2; d_gene: .; CDR3aa: CASSLYRDNYGYTF; CDR3nt: TGTGCCAGCAGCTTATACCGGGACAACTATGGCTACACCTTC
j_gene: TRBJ2-7; abundance: .; v_gene: TRBV28; d_gene: .; CDR3aa: CASTLSGRGSYEQYF; CDR3nt: TGTGCCAGCACCCTCTCCGGCCGTGGGTCCTACGAGCAGTACTTC
j_gene: TRBJ1-1; abundance: .; v_gene: TRBV5-5; d_gene: .; CDR3aa: CASSSLQNTEAFF; CDR3nt: TGTGCCAGCAGCTCCTTACAGAACACTGAAGCTTTCTTT
j_gene: TRBJ2-1; abundance: .; v_gene: TRBV7-9; d_gene: .; CDR3aa: CASSSTRDLGYEQFF; CDR3nt: TGTGCCAGCAGCTCTACCCGGGACCTGGGCTATGAGCAGTTCTTC
j_gene: TRBJ1-2; abundance: .; v_gene: TRBV7-9; d_gene: .; CDR3aa: CASSLETGWGGYTF; CDR3nt: TGTGCCAGCAGCTTAGAAACAGGGTGGGGTGGCTACACCTTC
j_gene: TRBJ2-7; abundance: .; v_gene: TRBV6-6; d_gene: TRBD1; CDR3aa: CASGVGQAYEQYF; CDR3nt: TGTGCCAGCGGAGTCGGACAGGCCTACGAGCAGTACTTC
j_gene: TRBJ1-3; abundance: .; v_gene: TRBV3-1/TRBV3-2; d_gene: TRBD1; CDR3aa: CASSPRGYGNTIYF; CDR3nt: TGTGCCAGCAGCCCCAGGGGGTATGGAAACACCATATATTTT
j_gene: TRBJ2-1; abundance: .; v_gene: TRBV30; d_gene: TRBD2; CDR3aa: CAWPEREPYNEQFF; CDR3nt: TGTGCCTGGCCAGAGCGGGAGCCCTACAATGAGCAGTTCTTC
j_gene: TRBJ2-7; abundance: .; v_gene: TRBV19; d_gene: .; CDR3aa: CASSMMGQLYYEQYF; CDR3nt: TGTGCCAGTAGTATGATGGGGCAGCTTTACTACGAGCAGTACTTC
j_gene: TRBJ1-2; abundance: .; v_gene: TRBV7-2; d_gene: .; CDR3aa: CASSLHVLQGYTF; CDR3nt: TGTGCCAGCAGCTTACACGTTCTGCAGGGCTACACCTTC
j_gene: TRBJ2-5; abundance: .; v_gene: TRBV18; d_gene: .; CDR3aa: CASSPSGQETQYF; CDR3nt: TGTGCCAGCTCACCCAGTGGGCAAGAGACCCAGTACTTC
j_gene: TRBJ2-1; abundance: .; v_gene: TRBV19; d_gene: .; CDR3aa: CASSMGGSLSLSSYNEQFF; CDR3nt: TGTGCCAGTAGTATGGGAGGATCCCTCTCATTGAGCTCCTACAATGAGCAGTTCTTC
j_gene: TRBJ1-5; abundance: .; v_gene: TRBV19; d_gene: .; CDR3aa: CASKVPGPNQPQHF; CDR3nt: TGTGCCAGTAAAGTCCCGGGCCCTAATCAGCCCCAGCATTTT
j_gene: TRBJ2-4; abundance: .; v_gene: TRBV14; d_gene: .; CDR3aa: CASSQGGGIQYF; CDR3nt: TGTGCCAGCAGCCAGGGAGGGGGCATTCAGTACTTC
j_gene: TRBJ2-1; abundance: .; v_gene: TRBV4-2; d_gene: .; CDR3aa: CASSQTEGGEQFF; CDR3nt: TGTGCCAGCAGTCAAACGGAGGGCGGTGAGCAGTTCTTC
j_gene: TRBJ2-2; abundance: .; v_gene: TRBV6-6; d_gene: TRBD2; CDR3aa: CASTGGVSTGELFF; CDR3nt: TGTGCCAGCACGGGAGGGGTGAGCACCGGGGAGCTGTTTTTT
j_gene: TRBJ1-5; abundance: .; v_gene: TRBV28; d_gene: .; CDR3aa: CASSDPTRPQHF; CDR3nt: TGTGCCAGCAGCGACCCAACGAGACCCCAGCATTTT
j_gene: TRBJ1-6; abundance: once; v_gene: TRBV27; d_gene: .; CDR3aa: CASRGGGSPLHF; CDR3nt: TGTGCCAGCCGGGGGGGAGGGTCACCCCTCCACTTT
j_gene: TRBJ2-7; abundance: .; v_gene: TRBV6-6; d_gene: .; CDR3aa: CASSSSDTSTSYEQYF; CDR3nt: TGTGCCAGCAGTTCCTCCGACACGTCGACCTCGTACGAGCAGTACTTC
j_gene: TRBJ2-7; abundance: .; v_gene: TRBV7-2; d_gene: .; CDR3aa: CASSFKTLGGHEQYF; CDR3nt: TGTGCCAGCAGCTTTAAAACTCTAGGGGGGCACGAGCAGTACTTC
j_gene: TRBJ1-1; abundance: .; v_gene: TRBV5-1; d_gene: .; CDR3aa: CASARTPMNTEAFF; CDR3nt: TGCGCCTCAGCCCGGACCCCAATGAACACTGAAGCTTTCTTT
j_gene: TRBJ1-2; abundance: .; v_gene: TRBV7-2; d_gene: .; CDR3aa: CASSRGWERPNDYGYTF; CDR3nt: TGTGCCAGCAGCCGTGGGTGGGAGAGACCTAATGACTATGGCTACACCTTC
j_gene: TRBJ2-3; abundance: .; v_gene: TRBV11-2; d_gene: .; CDR3aa: CASERTTLRTDTQYF; CDR3nt: TGTGCCAGCGAGAGGACTACCCTTAGGACAGATACGCAGTATTTT
j_gene: TRBJ1-6; abundance: once; v_gene: TRBV7-6; d_gene: TRBD1; CDR3aa: CASSLALGTASYNSPLHF; CDR3nt: TGTGCCAGCAGCTTAGCTCTGGGGACAGCTTCCTATAATTCACCCCTCCACTTT